This entry features one T cell receptor beta chain sequence. These data belong to a study of cytomegalovirus exposure and HLA in healthy donors. The junction had 9 bases not matched to a gene; V was cut back by 3 bases and J by 1 base. CDR1 SGHAT and CDR2 FQNNGV come from the germline V gene. This CDR3 has 17 amino acids. Use of 60 Vbeta and 13 Jbeta primers characterized the PCR. The data were produced by immunoSEQ multiplex PCR, yet TCRdb's version contains in-frame clones alone and is incomplete. The table records tens of thousands of clones, 7.5% to 8.5% of them present only once. Input material: PBMCs. The chain combines TRBV11-2 with TRBJ2-3; 8 bases map to TRBD2. This TCR was recovered from a man in his fifties in good health and CMV-seronegative. The CDR3 sequence is CASSFGGAGARTDTQYF. The CDR3 DNA follows: TGTGCCAGCAGCTTCGGGGGAGCGGGGGCCCGCACAGATACGCAGTATTTT.